Below, 25 T cell receptor beta chains from the same sample are listed, as sequenced in a study of shared clonotypes between healthy human individuals. Using immunoSEQ multiplex PCR, the repertoire was profiled, and TCRdb retains in-frame clones only, with some absent. Here the sample spans hundreds of thousands of clones, almost 97% being singletons. Sequenced: naive CD4+ T cells sorted from blood. Specified subset: CD45RA+ positively selected. All receptors derive from a young woman in good health.

V and J are TRBV7-6 and TRBJ1-1; D not certain. CDR3 size: 15 residues. Per the germline V gene, CDR1 is SGHVS and CDR2 is FNYEAQ. The V end lost 4 bases, the J end lost 5 bases, and 17 bases lay between the germline ends. CDR3 residues: CASSSHQSGYTEAFF. CDR3 DNA sequence: TGTGCCAGCAGCTCCCACCAATCGGGGTATACTGAAGCTTTCTTT.

The gene calls are TRBV27 and TRBJ1-1; TRBD1 agrees at 7 bases. The germline CDR1 and CDR2 sequences are MNHEY and SMNVEV (reference sequence). V lost 5 bases, J lost 4 bases, and 13 bases stayed unmatched. The CDR3 length is 16 residues. CDR3 protein: CASSPTGMGMGTEAFF. CDR3 DNA: TGTGCCAGCAGTCCGACAGGGATGGGTATGGGCACTGAAGCTTTCTTT.

The chain recombines TRBV28 with TRBJ2-7, with a possible D match to TRBD2 (6 bases). The V and J ends lost 6 bases and 3 bases respectively, with 12 bases between them. The CDR3 is 13 amino acids. The germline V gene encodes CDR1 MDHEN and CDR2 SYDVKM. Here the CDR3 reads CASRRDLYYEQYF. CDR3 DNA sequence: TGTGCCAGCAGGCGGGACTTGTACTACGAGCAGTACTTC.

The genes are TRBV5-1 and TRBJ1-3, with D unresolved. V lost 3 bases and J lost 0, with 7 bases in between. Germline V gives CDR1 SGHRS, CDR2 YFSETQ. This CDR3 has 14 amino acids. The CDR3 region has the DNA TGCGCCAGCAGCTGGTCAGGCTCTGGAAACACCATATATTTT. Translating it yields CASSWSGSGNTIYF.

The chain joins TRBV27 to TRBJ2-3, with TRBD1 matching 10 bases. Per germline, CDR1 MNHEY and CDR2 SMNVEV (reference sequence). CDR3 length: 15 residues. Losses at the gene ends were 6 bases for V and 4 bases for J; bases not matched to a gene: 7. The CDR3 loop reads CASRSGTGVADTQYF. In DNA, the CDR3 is TGTGCCAGCAGAAGTGGGACAGGGGTGGCAGATACGCAGTATTTT.

The chain couples TRBV13 to TRBJ2-3; TRBD2 matches 13 bases. V was pared by 5 bases and J by 4 bases, with 3 bases of the junction left unmatched. Per germline, CDR1 PRHDT and CDR2 FYEKMQ (reference sequence). This CDR3 is built from 15 residues. The CDR3 sequence: CASSLGLAGSDTQYF. The CDR3 DNA reads TGTGCCAGCAGCCTGGGACTAGCGGGGTCAGATACGCAGTATTTT.

The chain couples TRBV6-7 to TRBJ2-3; D gene unclear. TRBV6-7 is identified as an open reading frame with a role that is uncertain. CDR3 length equals 14 residues. The V end lost 5 bases, the J end lost 2 bases, and 11 bases lay between the germline ends. The CDR3 DNA follows: TGTGCCAGCAGTCGACCATTATTCACAGATACGCAGTATTTT. This translates into CASSRPLFTDTQYF.

The chain employs TRBV7-2 and TRBJ1-6; 9 nucleotides agree with TRBD1. Per the germline V gene, CDR1 is SGHTA and CDR2 is FQGNSA. This CDR3 has 16 residues. After removal of 5 bases from V and 6 bases from J, the junction contained 8 bases not matched to a gene. CDR3: CASSQGTGHSNSPLHF. The CDR3 coding sequence is TGTGCCAGCAGCCAGGGGACAGGGCACAGTAATTCACCCCTCCACTTT.

With regard to this clone: This sample includes further DNA sequences coding for the same CDR3. The J gene is TRBJ1-4, the V gene TRBV18, with TRBD1 as a possible D gene (6 bases). CDR1 is KGHSH, CDR2 LQKENI, per germline. This CDR3 region has 13 residues. Trimming took off 1 base at V and 6 bases at J, with 6 bases between the two ends. The CDR3 coding sequence is TGTGCCAGCTCACCACGGACAGATGAAAAACTGTTTTTT. It codes for CASSPRTDEKLFF.

The rearrangement joins TRBV5-1 to TRBJ2-2; 14 positions match TRBD2. With 1 base clipped from V and 6 bases from J, the junction kept 2 bases outside the gene matches. CDR3 size: 16 residues. CDR1 and CDR2 from the germline V gene are SGHRS and YFSETQ. CDR3 amino acids: CASSLLGLAGAGELFF. The DNA for the CDR3 is TGCGCCAGCAGCTTGCTGGGACTAGCGGGAGCCGGGGAGCTGTTTTTT.

This chain joins TRBV19 and TRBJ2-5; 9 bases agree with TRBD2. V shed 0 bases and J 2 bases; nucleotides not matched to a gene: 7. Per germline, CDR1 LNHDA and CDR2 SQIVND (reference sequence). CDR3 size: 17 residues. The CDR3 is CASSIETSGRTQETQYF. CDR3 DNA sequence: TGTGCCAGTAGTATAGAGACTAGCGGAAGAACTCAAGAGACCCAGTACTTC.

As for this clone: This sample also contains other DNA sequences that code for the same CDR3. This chain joins TRBV19 and TRBJ1-1; D not certain. This CDR3 is 12 amino acids long. V dropped 6 bases and J dropped 1 base, with 6 bases sitting between them. Germline V gene data show CDR1 as LNHDA and CDR2 as SQIVND (reference sequence). CDR3 protein: CASRRGNTEAFF. DNA for the CDR3: TGTGCCAGTAGACGAGGGAACACTGAAGCTTTCTTT.

This chain uses TRBV28 with TRBJ2-7, with TRBD1 matching over 8 bases. The CDR3 consists of 15 residues. The V gene end was trimmed by 4 bases and the J gene end by 4 bases; junction bases not matched to a gene: 9. Germline-derived CDR1 and CDR2 are MDHEN and SYDVKM. This chain's CDR3 is CASSYSTGAPYEQYF. The CDR3 DNA reads as TGTGCCAGCAGTTACTCGACAGGGGCCCCATACGAGCAGTACTTC.

This clone showed up just once. The chain recombines TRBV19 with TRBJ1-5; 7 positions match TRBD1. Trimming took 6 bases from V and 3 from J; bases not matched to a gene: 8. In germline, CDR1 is LNHDA, CDR2 SQIVND (reference sequence). This CDR3 spans 15 amino acids. CDR3 residues: CASRGPGQPNQPQHF. As DNA, the CDR3 is TGTGCCAGTAGGGGACCGGGACAGCCCAATCAGCCCCAGCATTTT.

V gene TRBV5-5 combines with J gene TRBJ2-7; 9 positions agree with TRBD1. Germline CDR1 is SGHKS and CDR2 is YYEKEE (reference sequence). The CDR3 covers 19 residues. Trimming took 4 bases from V and 3 from J; bases not matched to a gene: 20. The chain's CDR3 is CASSLEGQGSARFVYEQYF. The CDR3 DNA sequence: TGTGCCAGCAGCCTAGAAGGACAGGGGTCAGCGAGGTTTGTCTACGAGCAGTACTTC.

The chain uses TRBV4-2 and TRBJ2-4, with 16 positions matching TRBD2. The CDR3 is made up of 20 amino acids. V was pared by 1 base and J by 1 base, with 7 bases of the junction left unmatched. Germline V gene lookup returns CDR1 LGHNA and CDR2 YNFKEQ. In DNA form, the CDR3 reads TGTGCCAGCAGCCAAGTGGGGGGACTAGCGGGAGGGCCGGCCAAAAACATTCAGTACTTC. Protein: CASSQVGGLAGGPAKNIQYF.

This chain connects TRBV10-2 to TRBJ2-1; perhaps TRBD2 as D (6 bases). Trimming removed 4 bases from V and 7 bases from J, with 14 bases in between. Germline-derived CDR1 and CDR2 are WSHSY and SAAADI. The length of the CDR3 is 14 residues. The CDR3 protein is CASSGSGQGNEQFF. The CDR3 region has the DNA TGCGCCAGCAGTGGTAGCGGTCAGGGAAATGAGCAGTTCTTC.

This clone was picked up one time. The chain is built from TRBV25-1 and TRBJ2-1; D is undetermined. The CDR3 loop spans 15 amino acids. Between the trimmed V and J ends, which lost 1 base and 6 bases, there was a span of 13 bases. Germline-derived CDR1 and CDR2 are MGHDK and SYGVNS. CDR3 bases: TGTGCCAGCAGTGAATTAGGGCCCATCACCAATGAGCAGTTCTTC. It translates to CASSELGPITNEQFF.

The V and J genes are TRBV6-1 and TRBJ1-2; 9 bases match TRBD1. Per the germline V gene, CDR1 is MNHNS and CDR2 is SASEGT. The CDR3 is 15 residues long. Losses at the gene ends were 6 bases for V and 8 bases for J; bases not matched to a gene: 13. The CDR3 protein is CASRPPAQGARGYTF. The CDR3 nucleotides are TGTGCCAGCAGGCCCCCAGCACAGGGGGCGAGAGGCTACACCTTC.

This clone has only one observation. The chain has TRBV13 and TRBJ2-5; D unclear. The CDR3 is 14 amino acids. The V and J ends lost 5 bases and 2 bases respectively, with 12 bases between them. Germline V gene data show CDR1 as PRHDT and CDR2 as FYEKMQ (reference sequence). The CDR3 here is CASSHRHKQETQYF. As DNA, the CDR3 is TGTGCCAGCAGCCATCGACACAAACAAGAGACCCAGTACTTC.

The V call is TRBV28, the J call TRBJ2-7, with no clear D. The CDR3 contains 15 residues. Deletions cut 6 bases from V and 0 bases from J, with 15 bases between. Germline CDR1 is MDHEN and CDR2 is SYDVKM. CDR3 loop: CASSEHPDRSYEQYF. As DNA, the CDR3 is TGTGCCAGCAGCGAACACCCGGACCGCTCCTACGAGCAGTACTTC.

The chain links TRBV13 to TRBJ2-1, with 7 bases fitting TRBD1. J was trimmed by 12 bases and V by 5 bases; bases with no gene match: 22. This CDR3 contains 17 residues. The germline gives CDR1 PRHDT, CDR2 FYEKMQ (reference sequence). CDR3 residues: CASSQAPPGQLYTVQFF. DNA of the CDR3: TGTGCCAGCAGCCAAGCCCCCCCGGGACAGCTATACACGGTGCAGTTCTTC.

A single count supports this clone. The rearrangement links TRBV6-1 to TRBJ2-1; D may be TRBD2 (6 bases). Germline lookup yields CDR1 MNHNS and CDR2 SASEGT. The V and J ends lost 8 bases and 0 bases respectively, with 14 bases between them. This CDR3 is built from 15 residues. CDR3: CASARDSISYNEQFF. Written as DNA, the CDR3 is TGTGCCAGCGCACGGGACTCGATCTCCTACAATGAGCAGTTCTTC.

V is TRBV6-6 and J is TRBJ2-5, with TRBD1 matching 8 bases. The J call may be incorrect, as the DNA end agrees better with TRBJ2-7. The CDR3 consists of 13 residues. Germline CDR1 is MNHNY and CDR2 is SVGAGI (reference sequence). The CDR3 protein is CASSLRTGYEQYF. The CDR3 DNA sequence: TGTGCCAGCAGTTTGAGGACAGGGTACGAGCAGTACTTC.

The chain uses TRBV27 and TRBJ2-2, with TRBD2 identical over 10 bases. Trimming removed 1 base from V and 5 bases from J; junction bases left unmatched: 1. The CDR3 totals 15 residues. Per germline, CDR1 MNHEY and CDR2 SMNVEV (reference sequence). The CDR3: CASSLFSGRTGELFF. For the CDR3, the DNA is TGTGCCAGCAGTTTATTTAGCGGGAGGACCGGGGAGCTGTTTTTT.